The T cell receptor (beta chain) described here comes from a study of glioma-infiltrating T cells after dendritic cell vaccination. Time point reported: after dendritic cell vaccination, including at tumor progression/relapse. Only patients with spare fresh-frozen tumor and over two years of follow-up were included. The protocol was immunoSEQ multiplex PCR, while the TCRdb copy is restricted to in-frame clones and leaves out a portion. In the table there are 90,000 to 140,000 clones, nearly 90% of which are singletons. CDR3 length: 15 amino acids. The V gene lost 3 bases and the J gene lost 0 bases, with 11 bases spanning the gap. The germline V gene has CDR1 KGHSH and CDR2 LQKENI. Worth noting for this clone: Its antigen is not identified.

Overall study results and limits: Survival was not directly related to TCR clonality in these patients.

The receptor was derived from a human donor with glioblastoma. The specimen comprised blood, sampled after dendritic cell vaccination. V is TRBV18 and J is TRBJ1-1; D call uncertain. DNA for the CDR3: TGTGCCAGCTCACCCCGGGAATCCATGAACACTGAAGCTTTCTTT. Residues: CASSPRESMNTEAFF.